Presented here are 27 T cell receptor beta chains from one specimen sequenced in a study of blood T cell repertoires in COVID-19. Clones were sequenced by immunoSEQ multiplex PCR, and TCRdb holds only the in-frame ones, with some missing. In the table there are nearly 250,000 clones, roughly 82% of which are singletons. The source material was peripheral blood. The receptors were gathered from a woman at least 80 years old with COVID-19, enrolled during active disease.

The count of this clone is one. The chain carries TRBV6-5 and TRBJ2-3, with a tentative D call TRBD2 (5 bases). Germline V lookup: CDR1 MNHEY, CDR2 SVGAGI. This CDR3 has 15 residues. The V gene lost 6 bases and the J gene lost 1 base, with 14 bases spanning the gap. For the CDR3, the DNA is TGTGCCAGCAGATCGGAGGCGCCGGGCACAGATACGCAGTATTTT. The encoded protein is CASRSEAPGTDTQYF.

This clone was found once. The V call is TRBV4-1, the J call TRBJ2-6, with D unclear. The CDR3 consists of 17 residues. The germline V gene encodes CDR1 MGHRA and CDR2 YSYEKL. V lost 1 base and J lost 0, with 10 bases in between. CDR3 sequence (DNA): TGCGCCAGCAGCCAAGGTGCAGGTCTCTCTGGGGCCAACGTCCTGACTTTC. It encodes CASSQGAGLSGANVLTF.

CDR3 loop: CASSKVGDRGHLEAFF. The DNA of the CDR3 is TGTGCCAGCAGCAAAGTGGGGGACAGGGGGCACCTCGAAGCTTTCTTT. The V call is TRBV21-1, the J call TRBJ1-1; TRBD1 was called by the table and not checked on the DNA. TRBV21-1 is annotated as a pseudogene. CDR3 size: 16 residues.

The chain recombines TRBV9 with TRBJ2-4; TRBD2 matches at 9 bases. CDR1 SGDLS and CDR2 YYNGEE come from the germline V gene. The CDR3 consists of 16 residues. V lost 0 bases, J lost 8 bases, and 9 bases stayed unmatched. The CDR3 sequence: CASSVAGGASGDIQYF. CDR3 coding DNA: TGTGCCAGCAGCGTAGCTGGTGGGGCTAGCGGGGACATTCAGTACTTC.

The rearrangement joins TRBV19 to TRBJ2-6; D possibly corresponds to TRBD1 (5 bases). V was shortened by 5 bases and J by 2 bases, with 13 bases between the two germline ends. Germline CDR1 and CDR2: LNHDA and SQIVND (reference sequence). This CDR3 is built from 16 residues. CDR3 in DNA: TGTGCCAGTAGTGTGCAGGGAACTCCTGGGGCCAACGTCCTGACTTTC. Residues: CASSVQGTPGANVLTF.

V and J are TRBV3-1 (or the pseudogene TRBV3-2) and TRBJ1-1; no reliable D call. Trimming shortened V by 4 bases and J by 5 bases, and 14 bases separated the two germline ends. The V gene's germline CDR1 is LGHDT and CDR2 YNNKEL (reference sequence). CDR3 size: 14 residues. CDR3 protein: CASSPAPGRTEAFF. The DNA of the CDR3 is TGTGCCAGCAGCCCCGCGCCGGGTAGGACTGAAGCTTTCTTT.

The CDR3 protein is CASRTPRGELFF. The CDR3 DNA reads TGTGCCAGCAGGACTCCTCGGGGGGAGCTGTTTTTT. V usage is TRBV2 and J usage is TRBJ2-2; D is ambiguous. The germline V gene encodes CDR1 SNHLY and CDR2 FYNNEI. V lost 6 bases, J lost 8 bases, and 10 bases lay in between. The CDR3 spans 12 residues.

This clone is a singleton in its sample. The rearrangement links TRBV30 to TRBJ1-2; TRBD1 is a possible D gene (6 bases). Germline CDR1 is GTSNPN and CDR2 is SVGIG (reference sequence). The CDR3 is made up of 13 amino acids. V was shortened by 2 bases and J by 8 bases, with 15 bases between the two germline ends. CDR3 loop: CAWSSAGAQGYTF. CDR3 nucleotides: TGTGCCTGGAGTTCCGCGGGGGCTCAGGGCTACACCTTC. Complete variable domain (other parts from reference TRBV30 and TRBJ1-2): SQTIHQWPATLVQPVGSPLSLECTVEGTSNPNLYWYRQAAGRGLQLLFYSVGIGQISSEVPQNLSASRPQDRQFILSSKKLLLSDSGFYLCAWSSAGAQGYTFGSGTRLTVV.

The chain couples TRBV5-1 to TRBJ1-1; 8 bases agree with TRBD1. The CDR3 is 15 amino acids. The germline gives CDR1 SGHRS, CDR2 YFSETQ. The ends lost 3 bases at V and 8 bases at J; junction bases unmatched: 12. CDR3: CASSSRGQGGLEAFF. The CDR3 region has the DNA TGCGCCAGCAGCTCCCGAGGACAGGGAGGGTTAGAAGCTTTCTTT.

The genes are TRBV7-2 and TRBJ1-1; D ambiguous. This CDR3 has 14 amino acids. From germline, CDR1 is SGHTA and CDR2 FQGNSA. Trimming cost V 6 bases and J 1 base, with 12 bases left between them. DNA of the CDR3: TGTGCCAGCAGTTCCGTTTCAGGGAACACTGAAGCTTTCTTT. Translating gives CASSSVSGNTEAFF.

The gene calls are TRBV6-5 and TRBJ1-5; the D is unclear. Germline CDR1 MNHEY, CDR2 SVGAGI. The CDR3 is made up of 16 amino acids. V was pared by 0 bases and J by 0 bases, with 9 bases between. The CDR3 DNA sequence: TGTGCCAGCAGTTACTCGCAGCTAGATAGCAATCAGCCCCAGCATTTT. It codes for CASSYSQLDSNQPQHF.

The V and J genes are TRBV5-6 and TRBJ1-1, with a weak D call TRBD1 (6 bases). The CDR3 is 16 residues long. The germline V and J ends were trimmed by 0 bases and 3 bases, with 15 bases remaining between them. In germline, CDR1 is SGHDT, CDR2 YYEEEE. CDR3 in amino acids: CASSLDLPGTYTEAFF. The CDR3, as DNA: TGTGCCAGCAGCTTGGATCTCCCCGGGACATACACTGAAGCTTTCTTT.

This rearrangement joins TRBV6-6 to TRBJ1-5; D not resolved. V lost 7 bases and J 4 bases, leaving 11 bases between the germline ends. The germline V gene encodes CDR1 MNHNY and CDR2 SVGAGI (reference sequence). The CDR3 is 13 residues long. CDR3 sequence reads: CASNRQLNQPQHF. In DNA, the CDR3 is TGTGCCAGCAACCGACAACTGAATCAGCCCCAGCATTTT.

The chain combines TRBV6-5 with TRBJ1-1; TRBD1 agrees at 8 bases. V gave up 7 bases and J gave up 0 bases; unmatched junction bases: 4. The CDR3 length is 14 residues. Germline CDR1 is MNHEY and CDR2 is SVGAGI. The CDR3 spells CASTRQGMNTEAFF. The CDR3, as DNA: TGTGCCAGCACACGACAGGGGATGAACACTGAAGCTTTCTTT.

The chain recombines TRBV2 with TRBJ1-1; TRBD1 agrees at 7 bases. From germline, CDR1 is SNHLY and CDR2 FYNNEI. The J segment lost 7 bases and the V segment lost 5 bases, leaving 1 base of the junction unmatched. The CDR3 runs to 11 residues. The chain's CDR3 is CASSRQGEAFF. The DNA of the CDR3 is TGTGCCAGCAGTAGACAGGGTGAAGCTTTCTTT.

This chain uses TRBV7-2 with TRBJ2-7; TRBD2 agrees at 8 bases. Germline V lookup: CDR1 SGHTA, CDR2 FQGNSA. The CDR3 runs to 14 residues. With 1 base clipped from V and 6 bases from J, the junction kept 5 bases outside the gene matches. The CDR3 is CASSLGLAPSEQYV. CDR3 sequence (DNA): TGTGCCAGCAGCTTAGGACTAGCGCCGTCCGAGCAGTACGTC.

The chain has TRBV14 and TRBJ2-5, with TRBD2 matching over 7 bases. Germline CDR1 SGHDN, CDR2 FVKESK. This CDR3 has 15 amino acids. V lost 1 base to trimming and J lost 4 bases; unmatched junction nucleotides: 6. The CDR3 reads CASSQGYGGGETQYF. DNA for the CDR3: TGTGCCAGCAGCCAAGGATACGGCGGGGGAGAGACCCAGTACTTC.

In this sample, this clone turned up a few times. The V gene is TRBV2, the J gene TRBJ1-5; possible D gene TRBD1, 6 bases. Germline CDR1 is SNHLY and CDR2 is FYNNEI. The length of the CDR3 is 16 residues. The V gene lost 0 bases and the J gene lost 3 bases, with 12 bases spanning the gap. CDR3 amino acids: CASSEARRGPNQPQHF. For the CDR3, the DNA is TGTGCCAGCAGTGAAGCGCGCAGGGGCCCCAATCAGCCCCAGCATTTT.

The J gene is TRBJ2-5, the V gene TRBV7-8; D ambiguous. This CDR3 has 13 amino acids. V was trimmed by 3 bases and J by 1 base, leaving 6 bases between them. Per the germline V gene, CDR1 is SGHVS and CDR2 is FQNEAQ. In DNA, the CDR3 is TGTGCCAGCAGCTTGGGCAGCCAAGAGACCCAGTACTTC. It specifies CASSLGSQETQYF.

CDR3 amino acids: CASSRDPGGTEAFF. The CDR3 bases are TGTGCCAGCAGCCGAGATCCAGGGGGCACTGAAGCTTTCTTT. The V and J genes are TRBV7-8 and TRBJ1-1; the match to TRBD1 covers 7 bases. The CDR3 has 14 residues. With V trimmed by 5 bases and J by 4 bases, 7 bases remained unmatched. CDR1 and CDR2 from the germline V gene are SGHVS and FQNEAQ.

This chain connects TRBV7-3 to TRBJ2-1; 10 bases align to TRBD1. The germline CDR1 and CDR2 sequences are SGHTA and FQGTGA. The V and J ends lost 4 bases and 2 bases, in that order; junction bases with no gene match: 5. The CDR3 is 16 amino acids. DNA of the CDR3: TGTGCCAGCAGCTCGTCCGGGACAGGGGCCTACAATGAGCAGTTCTTC. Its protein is CASSSSGTGAYNEQFF.

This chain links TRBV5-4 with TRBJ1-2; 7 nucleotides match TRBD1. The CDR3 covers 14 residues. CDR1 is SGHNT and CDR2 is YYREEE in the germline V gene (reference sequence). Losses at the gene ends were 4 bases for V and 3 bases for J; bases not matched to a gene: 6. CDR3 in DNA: TGTGCCAGCAGCAGCAAAACAGGGGACTATGGCTACACCTTC. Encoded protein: CASSSKTGDYGYTF.

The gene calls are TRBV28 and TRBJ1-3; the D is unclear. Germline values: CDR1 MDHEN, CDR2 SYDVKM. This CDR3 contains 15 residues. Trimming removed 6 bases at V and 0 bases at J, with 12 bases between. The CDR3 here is CASSSGFSSGNTIYF. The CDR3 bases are TGTGCCAGCAGCTCGGGGTTCAGCTCTGGAAACACCATATATTTT.

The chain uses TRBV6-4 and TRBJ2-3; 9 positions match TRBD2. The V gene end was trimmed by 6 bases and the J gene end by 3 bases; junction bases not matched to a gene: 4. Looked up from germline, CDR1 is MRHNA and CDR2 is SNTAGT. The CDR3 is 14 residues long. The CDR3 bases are TGTGCCAGCAGGCAGCGGGGGGTAACAGATACGCAGTATTTT. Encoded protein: CASRQRGVTDTQYF.

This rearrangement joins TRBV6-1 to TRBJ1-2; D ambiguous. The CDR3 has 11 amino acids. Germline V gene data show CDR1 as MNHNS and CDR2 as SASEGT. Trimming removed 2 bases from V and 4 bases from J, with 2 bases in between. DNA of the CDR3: TGTGCCAGCAGTGAACTCTATGGCTACACCTTC. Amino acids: CASSELYGYTF.

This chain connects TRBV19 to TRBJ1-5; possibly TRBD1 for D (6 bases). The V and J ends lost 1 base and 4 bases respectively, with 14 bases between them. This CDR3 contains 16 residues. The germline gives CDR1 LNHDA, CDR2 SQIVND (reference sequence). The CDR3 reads CASSIGTAGVNQPQHF. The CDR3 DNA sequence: TGTGCCAGTAGTATAGGTACGGCAGGGGTTAATCAGCCCCAGCATTTT. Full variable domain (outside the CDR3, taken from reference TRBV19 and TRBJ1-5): DGGITQSPKYLFRKEGQNVTLSCEQNLNHDAMYWYRQDPGQGLRLIYYSQIVNDFQKGDIAEGYSVSREKKESFPLTVTSAQKNPTAFYLCASSIGTAGVNQPQHFGDGTRLSIL.

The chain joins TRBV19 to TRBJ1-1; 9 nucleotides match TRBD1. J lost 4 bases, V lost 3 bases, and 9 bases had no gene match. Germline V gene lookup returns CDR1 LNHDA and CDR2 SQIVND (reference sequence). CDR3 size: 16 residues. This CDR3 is CASSIPTGGGTTEAFF. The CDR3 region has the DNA TGTGCCAGTAGTATCCCGACAGGGGGGGGAACCACTGAAGCTTTCTTT. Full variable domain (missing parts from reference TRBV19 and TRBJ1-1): DGGITQSPKYLFRKEGQNVTLSCEQNLNHDAMYWYRQDPGQGLRLIYYSQIVNDFQKGDIAEGYSVSREKKESFPLTVTSAQKNPTAFYLCASSIPTGGGTTEAFFGQGTRLTVV.